The T cell receptor beta chain described here comes from a study of technical replicates of blood from several donors. Using immunoSEQ multiplex PCR, the repertoire was profiled, and TCRdb retains in-frame clones only, with some absent. The profile shows tens of thousands of clones, approximately 94% of them singletons. The sequencing input was T cells isolated from PBMCs. The sequence was obtained from a human donor in good health.

For the CDR3, the DNA is TGTGCCAGCATCCTTGGGGGGGCTAATGAAAAACTGTTTTTT. Protein product: CASILGGANEKLFF. The chain couples TRBV6-1 to TRBJ1-4; the D gene is possibly TRBD1 (5 bases). Trimming pared 7 bases from V and 3 bases from J, leaving 12 bases between. CDR1 and CDR2 from the germline V gene are MNHNS and SASEGT. The CDR3 spans 14 residues.